This T cell receptor beta chain was sequenced for a study of spatial heterogeneity in lung cancer (dated by TCRdb to the late 2010s). About the full investigation: The donors were some 70 patients from the lung TRACERx cohort who had early-stage, untreated non-small cell lung cancer. Follow-up PBMC samples were sequenced whenever available, with a median time to follow-up of 2 to 3 years after resection. Beta-chain transcripts were consistently detected in greater numbers than alpha-chain transcripts, which likely reflected higher beta-chain transcript abundance. In the raw uncorrected reads, each unique combination of TCR and UMI appeared more than ten times on average. TCR alpha and beta repertoires were quantitatively compared across multiple tumor regions, matched nontumor lung and blood in non-small cell lung cancer. Nonsynonymous mutation counts, determined by whole-exome sequencing of tumor tissue, were related to features of the TCR repertoire. Both alpha and beta chains were TCR-sequenced in samples taken at surgery, namely 220 tumor regions, around 64 matched nontumor lung samples and 50 to 60 PBMC samples.

By sample share, this clonotype is medium-sized (0.01 to 0.1%). What antigen it recognizes has not been identified. Qualities for individual bases were not recorded, and no much larger clone is one base off. The intended sense of this specimen's time point label: blood at routine non-recurrence follow-up after resection. Whole RNA extracted from tumor and nontumor lung tissue, or from cryopreserved PBMC samples, was used for TCR sequencing without cell sorting. Patients were selected for TCR sequencing only if sufficient RNA was available from at least two tumor regions. Spanning cysteine to phenylalanine, the CDR3 consists of 14 amino acids. The retained sequence is limited to the CDR3, 42 bases, with the frame set at the first base. V loses 6 bases, J loses 5 bases, and the germline ends lie 16 bases apart. Via the germline V gene (reference sequence), CDR1 is LNHDA and CDR2 SQIVND. Points the paper makes about the study in general: Only roughly 14 patients were included in comparisons of baseline and follow-up blood repertoires. Ubiquitous expanded tumor TCRs showed up in blood more often at tumor resection than at routine follow-up. Confirming at a functional level the hypothesis that regional TCRs recognize regional mutations was considered to require additional single-cell paired TCR alpha and beta sequencing.

The library was obtained by 5' RACE. Sequencing was carried out with a NextSeq 500. To allow correction of PCR and sequencing errors, the TCR library protocol tagged every TCR cDNA molecule with a unique molecular identifier. For the original study's pipeline: TCR identification, UMI-based error correction and CDR3 extraction were performed with Decombinator tools. Expanded TCRs were defined as those above a frequency of 2 per 1,000, corresponding to the top 1% of the tumor frequency distribution. Each repertoire was subsampled 100 times to 5,000 TCRs, after which Renyi diversity was computed with the R vegan package. To build CDR3 similarity networks, amino acid triplet string-kernel similarity was used, and CDR3s were connected when their pairwise similarity was above 0.82. The public reads were run again by TCRdb, first through fastp at Q25 and then through MiXCR, and only productive beta chains were kept. Each CDR3 protein appears once, grouped with its most common genes and DNA. TCRdb's processing, not the authors', yielded these V and J calls. This sample holds around 20,000 distinct CDR3 sequences; about 10% were observed only once. The top ten constitute roughly 20% of the sample.

The receptor comes from a male donor with early-stage non-small cell lung cancer. Here the sequenced sample was PBMCs, taken at follow-up. The sequence is built from TRBV19 and TRBJ1-1; the D gene remains uncertain. The CDR3 amino acid sequence is: CASSNPAGDTEAFF. The nucleotides read TGTGCCAGTAGCAACCCCGCCGGGGATACTGAAGCTTTCTTT.